The source of this T cell receptor (beta chain) is a study of cytomegalovirus exposure and HLA in healthy donors. CDR3 size: 14 residues. The V segment lost 2 bases and the J segment 4 bases; nucleotides outside the gene matches: 6. The germline CDR1 and CDR2 sequences are SGHRS and YFSETQ. Findings and limits, study-wide: The availability of immune exposure information extended only to CMV serostatus. A later analysis by the authors found several of the most significant clusters apparently linked to common viral pathogens. For most subjects, TCR beta sequences were reported to predict HLA-A and HLA-B alleles with accuracy.

Remarks on this clone: Its antigen is as yet unknown.

With 60 Vbeta and 13 Jbeta primers, the PCR was carried out. TCRdb's copy holds only in-frame clones and misses some; the assay was immunoSEQ multiplex PCR. The table records around 100,000 clones, about three quarters of them present only once. This receptor was obtained from a female donor in good health and CMV-seropositive. The gene calls are TRBV5-1 and TRBJ2-7, with TRBD2 matching 7 bases. The sequencing input was PBMCs. CDR3 DNA: TGCGCCAGCAGCTTCGGCGGGAGTTCGTACGAGCAGTACTTC. Protein: CASSFGGSSYEQYF. The whole variable domain, remainder taken from reference TRBV5-1 and TRBJ2-7, is KAGVTQTPRYLIKTRGQQVTLSCSPISGHRSVSWYQQTPGQGLQFLFEYFSETQRNKGNFPGRFSGRQFSNSRSEMNVSTLELGDSALYLCASSFGGSSYEQYFGPGTRLTVT.